Each of the 18 T cell receptor beta chains below was sequenced from the same sample in a study of T cell repertoires in cytomegalovirus infection. TCRdb re-derived calls from the reads in MiXCR, one entry per CDR3 protein. There are roughly 280,000 distinct CDR3 sequences in the sample; roughly 9.1% occur only once, and less than 15% lies in the top ten. Sequencing was done on a sample of PBMCs. These receptors were taken from a human donor in good health (CMV status not recorded). Some clones in this sample may be carry-over from other donors' samples.

This clonotype was recorded many times. This sequence joins TRBV2 and TRBJ2-7, with D possibly matching TRBD1 (6 bases). Deletions cut 8 bases from V and 1 base from J, with 18 bases between. This CDR3 contains 15 residues. The V gene's germline CDR1 is SNHLY and CDR2 FYNNEI. The DNA for the CDR3 is TGTGCCAGCTCAGAGCAGGGGAGTTCGTCCTACGAGCAGTACTTC. This gives the protein CASSEQGSSSYEQYF. Combining the CDR3 with reference TRBV2 and TRBJ2-7 gives the whole variable domain EPEVTQTPSHQVTQMGQEVILRCVPISNHLYFYWYRQILGQKVEFLVSFYNNEISEKSEIFDDQFSVERPDGSNFTLKIRSTKLEDSAMYFCASSEQGSSSYEQYFGPGTRLTVT.

The sample holds a few counts of this clonotype. The rearrangement links TRBV19 to TRBJ2-2, with D possibly matching TRBD1 (5 bases). V was shortened by 7 bases and J by 2 bases, with 17 bases between the two germline ends. This CDR3 is built from 16 residues. Germline loops: CDR1 LNHDA, CDR2 SQIVND (reference sequence). The chain's CDR3 is CASTTPQGKNTGELFF. The CDR3 DNA is TGTGCCAGTACCACGCCTCAGGGTAAAAACACCGGGGAGCTGTTTTTT. Variable domain in full (rest from reference TRBV19 and TRBJ2-2): DGGITQSPKYLFRKEGQNVTLSCEQNLNHDAMYWYRQDPGQGLRLIYYSQIVNDFQKGDIAEGYSVSREKKESFPLTVTSAQKNPTAFYLCASTTPQGKNTGELFFGEGSRLTVL.

This clonotype was seen repeatedly, ten times or more. The V and J genes are TRBV7-6 and TRBJ1-2; no firm D call. This CDR3 contains 13 residues. V gave up 4 bases and J gave up 5 bases, with 11 bases separating them. Germline V gene sequence: CDR1 SGHVS, CDR2 FNYEAQ. CDR3: CASSSPMLYGYTF. CDR3 in DNA: TGTGCCAGCAGCTCACCGATGCTTTATGGCTACACCTTC.

This clonotype was picked up many times. V and J are TRBV19 and TRBJ1-2; TRBD1 might be the D (5 bases). CDR3 length: 15 residues. Germline assignment: CDR1 LNHDA and CDR2 SQIVND (reference sequence). V lost 5 bases, J lost 6 bases, and 19 bases lay in between. CDR3 coding DNA: TGTGCCAGTAGTGCAGGGAGAACAGGCATCGATGGCTACACCTTC. Translated, it gives CASSAGRTGIDGYTF.

This clonotype was picked up a small number of times. The chain joins TRBV29-1 to TRBJ1-2; unclear D gene. V gave up 7 bases and J gave up 6 bases, with 18 bases separating them. The CDR3 has 13 amino acids. The V gene's germline CDR1 is SQVTM and CDR2 ANQGSEA. The DNA of the CDR3 is TGCAGCGCCCGAAAGGGCACTAATCATGGCTACACCTTC. Its protein is CSARKGTNHGYTF.

The chain links TRBV20-1 to TRBJ2-7, with 11 bases lining up with TRBD2. The V and J ends lost 6 bases and 3 bases, in that order; junction bases with no gene match: 10. CDR1 is DFQATT and CDR2 is SNEGSKA in the germline V gene (reference sequence). The CDR3 spans 15 residues. CDR3 sequence reads: CSAGKGGTSGYEQYF. CDR3 nucleotides: TGCAGTGCGGGAAAAGGAGGGACTAGCGGCTACGAGCAGTACTTC.

This clonotype was seen many times. The rearrangement joins TRBV7-2 to TRBJ1-1, with a possible D match to TRBD1 (6 bases). Germline V gene sequence: CDR1 SGHTA, CDR2 FQGNSA. The CDR3 is 13 amino acids. V lost 9 bases, J lost 0 bases, and 11 bases lay in between. The CDR3 nucleotides are TGTGCCAGTAAACAGGGATTGAACACTGAAGCTTTCTTT. This sequence encodes CASKQGLNTEAFF.

This clonotype was seen ten or more times. This chain joins TRBV28 and TRBJ1-5, with D unclear. The CDR3 is made up of 12 amino acids. V lost 2 bases, J lost 6 bases, and 5 bases lay in between. Germline assignment: CDR1 MDHEN and CDR2 SYDVKM. The CDR3 region has the DNA TGTGCCAGCAGTTTAATCAGTCAGCCCCAGCATTTT. Its translation: CASSLISQPQHF.

This clonotype has a count of ten or more. V gene TRBV15 combines with J gene TRBJ2-5, with no clear D. V was cut by 0 bases and J by 2 bases, with 7 bases left in between. Germline V CDR1 and CDR2: LNHNV, YYDKDF (reference sequence). The CDR3 consists of 14 residues. The CDR3, as DNA: TGTGCCACCAGCAGAGACAGCCCTCAAGAGACCCAGTACTTC. The encoded protein is CATSRDSPQETQYF.

This clonotype was observed many times. The chain combines TRBV12-3 or TRBV12-4 with TRBJ2-3; the match to TRBD2 covers 9 bases. The CDR3 extends over 15 amino acids. V was pared by 8 bases and J by 2 bases, with 8 bases of the junction left unmatched. Written as DNA, the CDR3 is TGTGCCAGCTCCTCTAGCGGGACCTACACAGATACGCAGTATTTT. This gives the protein CASSSSGTYTDTQYF.

This clonotype was recorded many times. The chain couples TRBV27 to TRBJ2-7, with TRBD1 identical over 7 bases. This CDR3 has 13 amino acids. CDR1 is MNHEY, CDR2 SMNVEV, per germline (reference sequence). With V trimmed by 6 bases and J by 3 bases, 5 bases remained unmatched. The CDR3 sequence: CASSPQGIYEQYF. In DNA form, the CDR3 reads TGTGCCAGCAGCCCACAGGGGATCTACGAGCAGTACTTC.

The chain is built from TRBV28 and TRBJ1-2; TRBD1 matches at 9 bases. The ends lost 9 bases at V and 2 bases at J; junction bases unmatched: 10. The germline V gene encodes CDR1 MDHEN and CDR2 SYDVKM. The CDR3 consists of 15 residues. This chain's CDR3 is CASTSAGTGNYGYTF. The CDR3, as DNA: TGTGCCAGTACATCCGCCGGGACAGGGAACTATGGCTACACCTTC.

This clonotype occurred many times. The chain is built from TRBV7-2 and TRBJ2-7, with D unclear. Per the germline V gene, CDR1 is SGHTA and CDR2 is FQGNSA. The CDR3 loop spans 11 amino acids. The V and J ends lost 5 bases and 6 bases respectively, with 8 bases between them. This chain's CDR3 is CASSLRVEQYF. CDR3 DNA sequence: TGTGCCAGCAGCCTACGGGTCGAGCAGTACTTC.

This rearrangement joins TRBV7-9 to TRBJ1-2; the match to TRBD1 covers 11 bases. The CDR3 covers 15 residues. Germline loops: CDR1 SEHNR, CDR2 FQNEAQ (reference sequence). The V gene end was trimmed by 5 bases and the J gene end by 2 bases; junction bases not matched to a gene: 4. The CDR3 DNA sequence: TGTGCCAGCAGCAGAGGACAGGGGGCCAACTATGGCTACACCTTC. Translation: CASSRGQGANYGYTF.

This clonotype was picked up many times. The rearrangement uses TRBV7-8 and TRBJ2-5; D unresolved. V was cut by 0 bases and J by 4 bases, with 6 bases left in between. This CDR3 is 13 amino acids long. Germline-derived CDR1 and CDR2 are SGHVS and FQNEAQ. The CDR3 coding sequence is TGTGCCAGCAGCTTAGCACGGATAGAGACCCAGTACTTC. Translated: CASSLARIETQYF.

This clonotype was seen repeatedly, ten times or more. The chain links TRBV7-9 to TRBJ2-1; 8 positions agree with TRBD1. V lost 6 bases, J lost 2 bases, and 6 bases stayed unmatched. Germline V gives CDR1 SEHNR, CDR2 FQNEAQ (reference sequence). The length of the CDR3 is 15 residues. This CDR3 reads CASSPQGEAYNEQFF. The CDR3 nucleotides read TGTGCCAGCAGTCCACAGGGGGAGGCCTACAATGAGCAGTTCTTC.

This clonotype was seen ten or more times. The chain links TRBV7-2 to TRBJ1-5; 8 nucleotides match TRBD1. This CDR3 has 15 residues. With 5 bases clipped from V and 4 bases from J, the junction kept 7 bases outside the gene matches. The V gene's germline CDR1 is SGHTA and CDR2 FQGNSA. The CDR3 loop reads CASSQGQGPNQPQHF. In DNA form, the CDR3 reads TGTGCCAGCAGCCAAGGACAGGGTCCGAATCAGCCCCAGCATTTT.

This clonotype was observed at least ten times. The rearrangement links TRBV7-2 to TRBJ1-2; 7 nucleotides agree with TRBD1. Germline lookup yields CDR1 SGHTA and CDR2 FQGNSA. The V segment lost 5 bases and the J segment 4 bases; nucleotides outside the gene matches: 7. The CDR3 covers 14 residues. The CDR3 loop is CASSPRDSGYGYTF. Here the CDR3 DNA reads TGTGCCAGCAGCCCTCGGGACAGCGGCTATGGCTACACCTTC.